This TCR beta chain was recovered during a study of glioma-infiltrating T cells. General study points: Above-expected tissue-blood divergence occurred in all gliomas, most in low-grade ones. Very few CDR3 sequences were shared between tissue and blood.

Using RNA template, CDR3s of TCR alpha and beta were amplified with iRepertoire arm-PCR. One-step reverse transcription and amplification started from around 100-400 ng of tissue mRNA or PBMC total RNA. TCRdb fed the multiplex PCR reads into MiXCR, producing one record per CDR3 protein. The sample holds under 150,000 distinct CDR3 sequences; 24% are singletons and the top ten take under 35%. For this clonotype: The antigen is unknown.

The V end lost 4 bases, the J end lost 3 bases, and 15 bases lay between the germline ends. CDR1 SEHNR and CDR2 FQNEAQ come from the germline V gene (reference sequence). The CDR3 length is 15 residues. The sequenced sample was glioma tissue, nonneoplastic brain tissue, or PBMCs (not recorded which). This chain connects TRBV7-9 to TRBJ2-5, with a possible D match to TRBD2 (6 bases). The clonotype was recovered from a human donor with low-grade glioma or glioblastoma, undergoing nonglioma brain surgery, or in good health (not recorded which). DNA of the CDR3: TGTGCCAGCAGCTGGGGGAGCAGGGAGGAAGAGACCCAGTACTTC. Its protein product is CASSWGSREEETQYF.